These 17 T cell receptor beta chains were sequenced from one sample in a study of shared clonotypes between healthy human individuals. Sequenced by immunoSEQ multiplex PCR; TCRdb stores in-frame clones only, minus some. Among some 2.1 million clones, 85% to 95% were seen once, and the ten largest hold 0.13%. The specimen was naive CD4+ T cells sorted from blood. Subset meaning: CD45RA+ positively selected. All receptors derive from a man between 18 and 35 years old in good health.

This chain connects TRBV6-6 to TRBJ1-2; D remains unclear. Per germline, CDR1 MNHNY and CDR2 SVGAGI (reference sequence). The CDR3 extends over 15 amino acids. Trimming took 5 bases from V and 2 from J, leaving 15 bases between them. The CDR3 spells CASSVLVFQNYGYTF. The DNA of the CDR3 is TGTGCCAGCAGTGTGCTAGTGTTTCAAAACTATGGCTACACCTTC.

This clone was counted only a few times. This rearrangement joins TRBV10-3 to TRBJ1-5; D may be TRBD1 (5 bases). The germline V and J ends were trimmed by 4 bases and 3 bases, with 13 bases remaining between them. Germline CDR1 is ENHRY and CDR2 is SYGVKD. This CDR3 has 15 residues. The chain's CDR3 is CAISVGREDNQPQHF. CDR3 nucleotides: TGTGCCATCAGTGTCGGCAGGGAGGACAATCAGCCCCAGCATTTT.

This chain joins TRBV5-1 and TRBJ2-3, with D uncertain. The germline V and J ends were trimmed by 0 bases and 2 bases, with 13 bases remaining between them. CDR3 length equals 16 residues. Germline V gives CDR1 SGHRS, CDR2 YFSETQ. The CDR3, as DNA: TGCGCCAGCAGCTTGGAAGCTTTTCCCTCCACAGATACGCAGTATTTT. Protein: CASSLEAFPSTDTQYF. Based on the CDR3 plus reference TRBV5-1 and TRBJ2-3, the full variable domain is KAGVTQTPRYLIKTRGQQVTLSCSPISGHRSVSWYQQTPGQGLQFLFEYFSETQRNKGNFPGRFSGRQFSNSRSEMNVSTLELGDSALYLCASSLEAFPSTDTQYFGPGTRLTVL.

The chain links TRBV19 to TRBJ1-6; no clear D gene. The CDR3 consists of 14 residues. Germline CDR1 and CDR2: LNHDA and SQIVND (reference sequence). The V end lost 5 bases, the J end lost 6 bases, and 11 bases lay between the germline ends. DNA for the CDR3: TGTGCCAGTAGTTTCCGGGTCCTTAATTCACCCCTCCACTTT. Protein: CASSFRVLNSPLHF.

The genes are TRBV5-8 and TRBJ1-6, with D unclear. The CDR3 totals 11 residues. V dropped 4 bases and J dropped 13 bases, with 9 bases sitting between them. Germline V CDR1 and CDR2: SGHTS, YDEGEE. CDR3 coding DNA: TGTGCCAGCAGCGAAGTTTCTCCCCTCCACTTT. It codes for CASSEVSPLHF.

This clone was seen a single time. The chain carries TRBV25-1 and TRBJ1-1; 10 bases align to TRBD1. The germline CDR1 and CDR2 sequences are MGHDK and SYGVNS. This CDR3 has 15 amino acids. Trimming at V came to 2 bases and at J to 5 bases, leaving 5 bases not matched to a gene. CDR3 sequence reads: CASSEGQGVTTEAFF. Here the CDR3 DNA reads TGTGCCAGCAGTGAAGGACAGGGGGTGACAACTGAAGCTTTCTTT.

On this clone: Other nucleotide sequences in the sample specify the same CDR3. The rearrangement joins TRBV5-1 to TRBJ2-1; 14 positions agree with TRBD2. The CDR3 spans 14 residues. The germline CDR1 and CDR2 sequences are SGHRS and YFSETQ. V was pared by 4 bases and J by 9 bases, with 3 bases of the junction left unmatched. The CDR3 DNA sequence: TGCGCCAGCAGCCCGGGACTAGCGGGAGTTGAGCAGTTCTTC. Protein product: CASSPGLAGVEQFF.

The chain joins TRBV5-1 to TRBJ2-7; D gene ambiguous. Germline V gene lookup returns CDR1 SGHRS and CDR2 YFSETQ. The V end lost 5 bases, the J end lost 0 bases, and 12 bases lay between the germline ends. This CDR3 has 14 amino acids. The CDR3 region is CASRAIESSYEQYF. For the CDR3, the DNA is TGCGCCAGCAGGGCGATAGAGAGCTCCTACGAGCAGTACTTC. The complete variable domain, with remaining parts taken from reference TRBV5-1 and TRBJ2-7, reads KAGVTQTPRYLIKTRGQQVTLSCSPISGHRSVSWYQQTPGQGLQFLFEYFSETQRNKGNFPGRFSGRQFSNSRSEMNVSTLELGDSALYLCASRAIESSYEQYFGPGTRLTVT.

This chain uses TRBV30 with TRBJ2-7, with D perhaps TRBD1 (6 bases). This CDR3 has 14 residues. Germline V lookup: CDR1 GTSNPN, CDR2 SVGIG (reference sequence). V lost 2 bases, J lost 5 bases, and 16 bases lay in between. CDR3 region: CAWSIGRGPNEQYF. The CDR3 bases are TGTGCCTGGAGTATCGGCAGGGGTCCCAACGAGCAGTACTTC.

With respect to this clone: This sample also contains other DNA sequences that code for the same CDR3. The chain joins TRBV5-1 to TRBJ2-7, with 7 bases matching TRBD1. V gave up 5 bases and J gave up 2 bases; unmatched junction bases: 4. The CDR3 is 13 amino acids. Per the germline V gene, CDR1 is SGHRS and CDR2 is YFSETQ. CDR3 nucleotide sequence: TGCGCCAGCAGTCCCGACAGGGCCTACGAGCAGTACTTC. Its protein is CASSPDRAYEQYF.

The V call is TRBV30, the J call TRBJ2-5, with 7 bases aligning to TRBD1. The CDR3 loop spans 15 amino acids. The V gene end was trimmed by 2 bases and the J gene end by 2 bases; junction bases not matched to a gene: 8. Germline V CDR1 and CDR2: GTSNPN, SVGIG (reference sequence). The DNA for the CDR3 is TGTGCCTGGAGTCCGTTGGGCAGGGGGCAAGAGACCCAGTACTTC. Translation gives CAWSPLGRGQETQYF. Combining the CDR3 with reference TRBV30 and TRBJ2-5 gives the whole variable domain SQTIHQWPATLVQPVGSPLSLECTVEGTSNPNLYWYRQAAGRGLQLLFYSVGIGQISSEVPQNLSASRPQDRQFILSSKKLLLSDSGFYLCAWSPLGRGQETQYFGPGTRLLVL.

The chain is built from TRBV7-2 and TRBJ2-3; 11 bases map to TRBD1. The CDR3 sequence is 15 residues long. CDR1 is SGHTA, CDR2 FQGNSA, per germline. The ends lost 5 bases at V and 4 bases at J; junction bases unmatched: 5. The CDR3 loop reads CASSKGQGAPDTQYF. The CDR3 bases are TGTGCCAGCAGCAAAGGACAGGGGGCCCCAGATACGCAGTATTTT.

The V call is TRBV29-1, the J call TRBJ2-5; D is tentatively TRBD1 or TRBD2 (5 bases each). Germline CDR1 SQVTM, CDR2 ANQGSEA. CDR3 length: 13 residues. The germline V and J ends were trimmed by 7 bases and 0 bases, with 12 bases remaining between them. CDR3 DNA: TGCAGCGCCGTGGGACGGTACCAAGAGACCCAGTACTTC. It codes for CSAVGRYQETQYF. Using reference TRBV29-1 and TRBJ2-5 for the parts outside the CDR3, the full variable domain is SAVISQKPSRDICQRGTSLTIQCQVDSQVTMMFWYRQQPGQSLTLIATANQGSEATYESGFVIDKFPISRPNLTFSTLTVSNMSPEDSSIYLCSAVGRYQETQYFGPGTRLLVL.

This clone appeared once. The CDR3 region has the DNA TGTGCCAGCAGGACCGAAGGGAGAAGGGAAGCTTTCTTT. Translation: CASRTEGRREAFF. The chain links TRBV2 to TRBJ1-1; no reliable D call. Germline assignment: CDR1 SNHLY and CDR2 FYNNEI. The length of the CDR3 is 13 residues. Trimming left V 6 bases short and J 8 bases short, with 16 bases between.

The V gene is TRBV7-6, the J gene TRBJ1-1, with D perhaps TRBD1 (6 bases). The CDR3 has 15 residues. Germline loops: CDR1 SGHVS, CDR2 FNYEAQ. Trimming removed 5 bases from V and 0 bases from J, with 13 bases in between. Here the CDR3 reads CASSDYRAVNTEAFF. CDR3 in DNA: TGTGCCAGCAGCGACTACAGGGCAGTGAACACTGAAGCTTTCTTT.

The chain combines TRBV5-1 with TRBJ2-7, with 8 bases matching TRBD1. The germline V gene has CDR1 SGHRS and CDR2 YFSETQ. The CDR3 loop spans 16 amino acids. Trimming removed 1 base from V and 0 bases from J; junction bases left unmatched: 6. CDR3 sequence: CASSLTPGGLSYEQYF. The CDR3, as DNA: TGCGCCAGCAGCTTGACACCAGGGGGCCTCTCCTACGAGCAGTACTTC.

V is TRBV12-5 and J is TRBJ1-1; no clear D. V was shortened by 1 base and J by 4 bases, with 7 bases between the two germline ends. Germline CDR1 is LGHNT and CDR2 is FRNRAP. The CDR3 runs 13 residues. The CDR3 DNA is TGTGCTAGTGGTTTGGCCGGGAGCACTGAAGCTTTCTTT. Translation: CASGLAGSTEAFF.